These 15 T cell receptor beta chains share one sample of origin, sequenced in a study of a mutant IDH1 vaccine in newly diagnosed glioma. Stated time point: week 11, during vaccination. Topical imiquimod was applied with each vaccine dose, which held 300 ug of mutant IDH1 20-mer peptide. TCRdb keeps only in-frame clones here, not all; method: immunoSEQ multiplex PCR. In the table there are roughly 110,000 clones, roughly 90% of which are singletons. These receptors lack a known antigen. The sequenced sample was PBMCs, obtained from a glioma patient whose treatment included an IDH1 peptide vaccine. The source is a woman aged 45-59 years with glioma.

The chain employs TRBV10-2 and TRBJ2-3; TRBD2 agrees at 12 bases. This CDR3 has 15 amino acids. V gave up 6 bases and J gave up 4 bases; unmatched junction bases: 5. Per germline, CDR1 WSHSY and CDR2 SAAADI. CDR3 sequence: CASRASGRAADTQYF. CDR3 DNA sequence: TGCGCCAGCAGGGCTAGCGGGAGGGCCGCAGATACGCAGTATTTT.

The chain recombines TRBV9 with TRBJ2-3; 7 nucleotides match TRBD1. Trimming removed 4 bases from V and 2 bases from J; junction bases left unmatched: 7. Germline lookup yields CDR1 SGDLS and CDR2 YYNGEE. The CDR3 runs 15 residues. The CDR3 loop is CASSFRGGSTDTQYF. CDR3 nucleotide sequence: TGTGCCAGCAGCTTTAGAGGGGGCTCCACAGATACGCAGTATTTT.

This chain links TRBV10-3 with TRBJ2-3, with D possibly being TRBD1 (6 bases). There are 16 residues in the CDR3. V lost 0 bases, J lost 0 bases, and 10 bases lay in between. Germline CDR1 is ENHRY and CDR2 is SYGVKD. The DNA of the CDR3 is TGTGCCATCAGTGAGTCCAGGGGCATGAGCACAGATACGCAGTATTTT. Translating it yields CAISESRGMSTDTQYF.

The chain has TRBV6-5 and TRBJ2-7, with 12 bases matching TRBD2. V was clipped by 4 bases and J by 0 bases; unmatched bases: 4. The CDR3 has 16 amino acids. Looked up from germline, CDR1 is MNHEY and CDR2 is SVGAGI. The CDR3 region has the DNA TGTGCCAGCAGTTCCCTGACTAGCGGGAGCTCCTACGAGCAGTACTTC. This encodes CASSSLTSGSSYEQYF.

The chain is built from TRBV5-1 and TRBJ2-7, with D possibly TRBD1 on 6 matching bases. Trimming removed 4 bases from V and 1 base from J, with 9 bases in between. Germline V lookup: CDR1 SGHRS, CDR2 YFSETQ. This CDR3 region has 13 residues. CDR3 region: CASSGGQSYEQYF. The CDR3 DNA reads TGCGCCAGCAGCGGAGGACAGTCCTACGAGCAGTACTTC.

This sequence joins TRBV5-4 and TRBJ2-2; 8 bases match TRBD2. This CDR3 is 15 amino acids long. V shed 2 bases and J 5 bases; nucleotides not matched to a gene: 5. Per germline, CDR1 SGHNT and CDR2 YYREEE (reference sequence). CDR3 in amino acids: CASSLREGLTGELFF. In DNA form, the CDR3 reads TGTGCCAGCAGCTTACGGGAGGGCCTTACCGGGGAGCTGTTTTTT.

V gene TRBV2 combines with J gene TRBJ1-2, with a weak D call TRBD1 (5 bases). Germline-derived CDR1 and CDR2 are SNHLY and FYNNEI. Trimming took off 6 bases at V and 7 bases at J, with 21 bases between the two ends. This CDR3 spans 15 amino acids. CDR3 residues: CASSARGDRGSGYTF. Here the CDR3 DNA reads TGTGCCAGCAGCGCTCGTGGAGACAGAGGTAGTGGCTACACCTTC.

The chain carries TRBV10-2 and TRBJ2-1; TRBD1 might be the D (7 bases). There are 14 residues in the CDR3. Trimming took 6 bases from V and 2 from J, leaving 11 bases between them. Germline V CDR1 and CDR2: WSHSY, SAAADI. The CDR3 reads CASRTRGPYNEQFF. CDR3 DNA sequence: TGCGCCAGCAGGACTAGGGGGCCCTACAATGAGCAGTTCTTC.

The rearrangement joins TRBV6-6 to TRBJ2-7, with D perhaps TRBD1 (6 bases). The germline V and J ends were trimmed by 0 bases and 3 bases, with 9 bases remaining between them. The length of the CDR3 is 14 residues. Germline values: CDR1 MNHNY, CDR2 SVGAGI (reference sequence). The CDR3, as DNA: TGTGCCAGCAGTTACTCGGACAGTTTCTACGAGCAGTACTTC. Protein sequence: CASSYSDSFYEQYF.

The chain has TRBV7-8 and TRBJ2-3, with D maybe TRBD2 (5 bases). The CDR3 is 14 residues long. Trimming removed 2 bases at V and 6 bases at J, with 12 bases between. CDR1 is SGHVS and CDR2 is FQNEAQ in the germline V gene. CDR3 in DNA: TGTGCCAGCAGCTTATTAGGAGGCGGGGATACGCAGTATTTT. This encodes CASSLLGGGDTQYF.

The rearrangement links TRBV2 to TRBJ1-5, with a tentative D call TRBD1 (5 bases). The CDR3 consists of 16 residues. The V end was cut by 1 base, the J end by 4 bases, with 14 bases between. Germline CDR1 and CDR2: SNHLY and FYNNEI. Here the CDR3 DNA reads TGTGCCAGCAGTGAAGAGGAGGGGCTTGGGAATCAGCCCCAGCATTTT. Residues: CASSEEEGLGNQPQHF.

This clone occurred once. The chain joins TRBV6-6 to TRBJ2-7, with TRBD1 identical over 9 bases. This CDR3 comprises 14 residues. CDR1 and CDR2 (germline): MNHNY, SVGAGI (reference sequence). Trimming at V came to 2 bases and at J to 7 bases, leaving 6 bases not matched to a gene. CDR3 bases: TGTGCCAGCAGTTACGGGGACAGGGTTTCTGAGCAGTACTTC. It encodes CASSYGDRVSEQYF.

The chain carries TRBV7-8 and TRBJ2-6; D perhaps matches TRBD1 (6 bases). The CDR3 extends over 17 amino acids. Germline-derived CDR1 and CDR2 are SGHVS and FQNEAQ. Trimming took off 1 base at V and 0 bases at J, with 10 bases between the two ends. CDR3 sequence reads: CASSLVGQISGANVLTF. The CDR3 coding sequence is TGTGCCAGCAGCTTAGTCGGACAGATCTCTGGGGCCAACGTCCTGACTTTC.

The chain joins TRBV4-1 to TRBJ1-6; the D is unclear. V dropped 9 bases and J dropped 9 bases, with 6 bases sitting between them. Germline assignment: CDR1 MGHRA and CDR2 YSYEKL. The CDR3 spans 10 residues. The CDR3 region is CARWCSPLHF. CDR3 DNA sequence: TGCGCCAGGTGGTGTTCACCCCTCCACTTT.

This chain uses TRBV27 with TRBJ2-7; TRBD1 aligns across 10 bases. CDR1 is MNHEY, CDR2 SMNVEV, per germline (reference sequence). With 5 bases clipped from V and 6 bases from J, the junction kept 7 bases outside the gene matches. The CDR3 spans 14 residues. The CDR3 region is CASSHRDRGSEQYF. In DNA form, the CDR3 reads TGTGCCAGCAGTCACCGGGACAGGGGTTCCGAGCAGTACTTC.